This T cell receptor (beta chain) was found in a study of blood T cell repertoires in COVID-19. Data came from immunoSEQ multiplex PCR; TCRdb stores just in-frame clones and leaves some out. Among 400,000 to 450,000 clones listed, 86% were seen once. This clone has only one observation. V was pared by 3 bases and J by 5 bases, with 11 bases between. CDR1 DFQATT and CDR2 SNEGSKA come from the germline V gene (reference sequence). The CDR3 totals 13 residues. The sequence derives from a woman aged 30 to 39 with active or convalescent COVID-19. Sequencing was carried out using peripheral blood. The chain joins TRBV20-1 to TRBJ2-1, with unresolved D. CDR3 nucleotide sequence: TGCAGTGCTAGTGTTGCAGATCACAATGAGCAGTTCTTC. Translation gives CSASVADHNEQFF.